This TCR beta chain came from a study of control samples from healthy donors and cancer patients. The table came from immunoSEQ multiplex PCR; TCRdb's copy has only in-frame clones and leaves some out. Of tens of thousands of clones detected, around nine tenths appear once; the ten largest clones hold roughly 6%. Trimming pared 0 bases from V and 3 bases from J, leaving 13 bases between. Germline loops: CDR1 SGHNT, CDR2 YYREEE (reference sequence). The CDR3 sequence is 15 residues long. The clonotype comes from a man in his fifties or sixties in good health. Sequencing was carried out using blood. The chain employs TRBV5-4 and TRBJ2-7; TRBD1 might be the D (5 bases). The CDR3 region is CASSLEGSRVYEQYF. The CDR3 bases are TGTGCCAGCAGCTTGGAAGGTAGCAGGGTCTACGAGCAGTACTTC.